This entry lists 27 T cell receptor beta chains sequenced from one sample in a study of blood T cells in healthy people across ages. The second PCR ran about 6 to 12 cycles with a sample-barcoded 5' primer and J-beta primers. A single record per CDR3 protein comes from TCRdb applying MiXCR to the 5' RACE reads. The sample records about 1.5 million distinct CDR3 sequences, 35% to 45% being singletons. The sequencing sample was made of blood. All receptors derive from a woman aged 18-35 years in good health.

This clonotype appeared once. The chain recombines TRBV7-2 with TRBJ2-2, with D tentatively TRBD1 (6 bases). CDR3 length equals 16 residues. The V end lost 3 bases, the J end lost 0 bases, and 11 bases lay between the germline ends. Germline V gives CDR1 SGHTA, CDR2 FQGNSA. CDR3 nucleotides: TGTGCCAGCAGCTTGACAGGTGCCCCGAACACCGGGGAGCTGTTTTTT. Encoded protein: CASSLTGAPNTGELFF.

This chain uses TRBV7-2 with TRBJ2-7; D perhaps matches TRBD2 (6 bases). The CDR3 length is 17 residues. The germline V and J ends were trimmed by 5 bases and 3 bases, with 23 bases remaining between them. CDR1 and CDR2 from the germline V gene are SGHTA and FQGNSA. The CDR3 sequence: CASSPPAVAAKYYEQYF. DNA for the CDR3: TGTGCCAGCAGCCCTCCCGCGGTAGCGGCAAAATACTACGAGCAGTACTTC.

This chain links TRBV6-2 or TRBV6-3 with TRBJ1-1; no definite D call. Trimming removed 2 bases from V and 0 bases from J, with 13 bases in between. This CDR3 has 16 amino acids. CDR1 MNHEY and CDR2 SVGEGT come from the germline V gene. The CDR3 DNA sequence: TGTGCCAGCAGTTACCCGCCGTTTTCCATGAACACTGAAGCTTTCTTT. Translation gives CASSYPPFSMNTEAFF.

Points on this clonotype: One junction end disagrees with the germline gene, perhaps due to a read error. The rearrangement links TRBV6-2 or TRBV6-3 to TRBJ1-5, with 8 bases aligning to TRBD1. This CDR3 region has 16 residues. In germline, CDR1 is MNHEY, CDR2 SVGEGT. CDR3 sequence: CASRPQDRAGNRPQHF. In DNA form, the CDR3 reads TGTGCCAGCAGACCCCAGGACAGGGCGGGCAATCGGCCCCAGCATTTT.

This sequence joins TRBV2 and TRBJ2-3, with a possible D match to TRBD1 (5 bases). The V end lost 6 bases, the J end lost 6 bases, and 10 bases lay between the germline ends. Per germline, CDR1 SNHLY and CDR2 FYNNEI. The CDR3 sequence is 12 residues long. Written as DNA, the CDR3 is TGTGCCAGCAGCGATAACAGGGATACGCAGTATTTT. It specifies CASSDNRDTQYF.

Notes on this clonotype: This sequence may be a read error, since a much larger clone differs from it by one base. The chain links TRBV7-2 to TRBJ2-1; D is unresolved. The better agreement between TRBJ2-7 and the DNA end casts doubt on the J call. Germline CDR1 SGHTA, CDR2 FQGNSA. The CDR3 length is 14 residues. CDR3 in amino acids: CASSLGATYNEQYF. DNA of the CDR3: TGTGCCAGCAGCTTAGGGGCAACCTACAATGAGCAGTACTTC.

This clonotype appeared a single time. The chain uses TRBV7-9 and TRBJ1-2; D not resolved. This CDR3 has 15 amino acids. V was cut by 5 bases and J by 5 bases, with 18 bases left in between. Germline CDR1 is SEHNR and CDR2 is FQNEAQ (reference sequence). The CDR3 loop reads CASSPQASNLYGYTF. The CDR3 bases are TGTGCCAGCAGCCCCCAGGCCTCCAACCTATATGGCTACACCTTC.

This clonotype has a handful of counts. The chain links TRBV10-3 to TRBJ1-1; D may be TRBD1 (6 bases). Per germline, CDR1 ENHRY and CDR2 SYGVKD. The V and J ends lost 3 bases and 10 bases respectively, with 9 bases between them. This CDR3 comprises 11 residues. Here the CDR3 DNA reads TGTGCCATCAGTGACAGACAGGTAGCTTTCTTT. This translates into CAISDRQVAFF.

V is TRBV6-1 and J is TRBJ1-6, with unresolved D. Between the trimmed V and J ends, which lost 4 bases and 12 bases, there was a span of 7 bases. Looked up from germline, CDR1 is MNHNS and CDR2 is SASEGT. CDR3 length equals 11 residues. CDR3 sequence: CASSGLIPLHF. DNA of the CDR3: TGTGCCAGCAGTGGCCTGATACCCCTCCACTTT.

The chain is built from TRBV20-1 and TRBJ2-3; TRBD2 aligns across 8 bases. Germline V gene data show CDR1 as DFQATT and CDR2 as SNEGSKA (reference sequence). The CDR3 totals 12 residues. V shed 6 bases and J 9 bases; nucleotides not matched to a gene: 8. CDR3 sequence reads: CSAPLVAGTQYF. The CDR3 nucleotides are TGCAGTGCCCCTTTGGTAGCGGGGACGCAGTATTTT.

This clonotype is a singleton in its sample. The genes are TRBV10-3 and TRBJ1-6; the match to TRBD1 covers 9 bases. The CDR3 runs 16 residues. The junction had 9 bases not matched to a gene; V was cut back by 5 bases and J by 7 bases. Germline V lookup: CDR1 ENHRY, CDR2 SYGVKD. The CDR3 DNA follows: TGTGCCATCAGTCGACAGGGGGGAAGCACCAATTCACCCCTCCACTTT. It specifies CAISRQGGSTNSPLHF.

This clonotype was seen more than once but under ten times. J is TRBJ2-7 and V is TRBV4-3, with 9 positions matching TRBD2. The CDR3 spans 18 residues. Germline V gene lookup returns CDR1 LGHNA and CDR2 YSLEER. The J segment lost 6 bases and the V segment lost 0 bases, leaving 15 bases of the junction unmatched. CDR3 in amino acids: CASSQDSGLAGEQIEQYF. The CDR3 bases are TGCGCCAGCAGCCAAGATTCCGGATTAGCGGGAGAACAGATCGAGCAGTACTTC.

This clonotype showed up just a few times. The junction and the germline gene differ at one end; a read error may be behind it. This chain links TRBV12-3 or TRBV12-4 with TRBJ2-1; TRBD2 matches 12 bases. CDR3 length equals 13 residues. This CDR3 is CASSSRLAGERFF. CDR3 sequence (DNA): TGTGCCAGCAGTTCCAGACTAGCGGGGGAGCGGTTCTTC.

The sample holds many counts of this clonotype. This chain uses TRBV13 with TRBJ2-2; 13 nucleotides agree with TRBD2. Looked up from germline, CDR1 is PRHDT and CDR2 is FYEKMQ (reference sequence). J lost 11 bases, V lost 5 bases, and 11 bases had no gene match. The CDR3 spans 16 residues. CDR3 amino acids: CASSPLRGTSGEELFF. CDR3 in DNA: TGTGCCAGCAGCCCCCTACGAGGGACTAGCGGGGAAGAGCTGTTTTTT.

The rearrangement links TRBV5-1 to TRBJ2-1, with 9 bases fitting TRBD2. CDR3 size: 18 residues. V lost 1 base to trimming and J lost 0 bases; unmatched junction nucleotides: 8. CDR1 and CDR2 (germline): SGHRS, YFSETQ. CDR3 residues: CASSLWDSGRSSYNEQFF. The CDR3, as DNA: TGCGCCAGCAGCTTGTGGGATAGCGGGAGAAGCTCCTACAATGAGCAGTTCTTC.

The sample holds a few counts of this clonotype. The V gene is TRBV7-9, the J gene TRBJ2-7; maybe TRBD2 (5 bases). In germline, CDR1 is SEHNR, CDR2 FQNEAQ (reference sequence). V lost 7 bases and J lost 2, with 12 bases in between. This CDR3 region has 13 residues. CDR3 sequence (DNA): TGTGCCAGCAAGTCGGGAACTACCTACGAGCAGTACTTC. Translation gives CASKSGTTYEQYF.

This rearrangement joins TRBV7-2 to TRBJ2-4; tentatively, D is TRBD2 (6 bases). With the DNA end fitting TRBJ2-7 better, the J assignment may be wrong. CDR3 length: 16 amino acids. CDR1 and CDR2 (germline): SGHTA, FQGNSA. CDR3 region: CASSQLVAGLSYEQYF. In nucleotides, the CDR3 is TGTGCCAGCAGCCAGTTAGTGGCAGGACTATCATACGAGCAGTACTTC.

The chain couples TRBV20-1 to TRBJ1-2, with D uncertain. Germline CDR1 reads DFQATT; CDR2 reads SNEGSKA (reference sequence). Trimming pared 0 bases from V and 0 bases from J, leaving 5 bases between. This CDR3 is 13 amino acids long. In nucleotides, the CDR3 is TGCAGTGCTAGAGATAAGACTAACTATGGCTACACCTTC. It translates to CSARDKTNYGYTF.

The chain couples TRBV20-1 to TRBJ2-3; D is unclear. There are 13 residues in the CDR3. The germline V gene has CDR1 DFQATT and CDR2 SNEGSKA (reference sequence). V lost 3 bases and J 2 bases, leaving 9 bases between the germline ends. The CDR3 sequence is CSASSSITDTQYF. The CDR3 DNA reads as TGCAGTGCTAGCTCCAGTATCACAGATACGCAGTATTTT.

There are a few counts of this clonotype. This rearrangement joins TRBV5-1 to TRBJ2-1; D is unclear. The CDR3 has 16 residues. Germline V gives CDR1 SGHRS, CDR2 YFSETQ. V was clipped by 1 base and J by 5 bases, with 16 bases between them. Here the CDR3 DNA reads TGCGCCAGCAGCTTGAATCCCGAAAACCTAGACAATGAGCAGTTCTTC. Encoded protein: CASSLNPENLDNEQFF.

As DNA, the CDR3 is TGTGCCAGTAGCATCACAGGGAATCGGGAGCCCCAGCATTTT. This sequence encodes CASSITGNREPQHF. V and J are TRBV19 and TRBJ1-5; weak D call: TRBD1 (6 bases). Germline CDR1 LNHDA, CDR2 SQIVND (reference sequence). The CDR3 has 14 residues. V lost 6 bases and J lost 8, with 17 bases in between.

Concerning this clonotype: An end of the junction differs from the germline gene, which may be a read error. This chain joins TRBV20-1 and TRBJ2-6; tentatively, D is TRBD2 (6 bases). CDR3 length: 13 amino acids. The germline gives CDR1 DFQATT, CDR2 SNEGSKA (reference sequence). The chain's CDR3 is CSTSHSGANVLTF. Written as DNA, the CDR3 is TGCAGTACTAGCCACTCTGGGGCCAACGTCCTGACTTTC.

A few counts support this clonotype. The CDR3 loop reads CASSLYPGMNTEAFF. CDR3 coding DNA: TGTGCCAGCAGCTTATATCCGGGAATGAACACTGAAGCTTTCTTT. The chain couples TRBV7-2 to TRBJ1-1; no firm D call. Germline CDR1 and CDR2: SGHTA and FQGNSA. Between the trimmed V and J ends, which lost 2 bases and 0 bases, there was a span of 10 bases. The CDR3 spans 15 residues.

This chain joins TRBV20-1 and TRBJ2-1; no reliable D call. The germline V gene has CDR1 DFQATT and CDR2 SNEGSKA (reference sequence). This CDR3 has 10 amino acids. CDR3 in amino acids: CSSSQETQFF. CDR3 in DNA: TGCAGCAGCAGCCAAGAGACCCAGTTCTTC.

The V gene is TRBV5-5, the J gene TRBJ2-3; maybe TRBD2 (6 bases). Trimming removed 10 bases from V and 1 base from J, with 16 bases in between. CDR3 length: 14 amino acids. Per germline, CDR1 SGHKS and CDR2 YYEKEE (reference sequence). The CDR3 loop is CAGGGSIRTDTQYF. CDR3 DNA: TGTGCCGGAGGAGGGTCTATACGCACAGATACGCAGTATTTT.

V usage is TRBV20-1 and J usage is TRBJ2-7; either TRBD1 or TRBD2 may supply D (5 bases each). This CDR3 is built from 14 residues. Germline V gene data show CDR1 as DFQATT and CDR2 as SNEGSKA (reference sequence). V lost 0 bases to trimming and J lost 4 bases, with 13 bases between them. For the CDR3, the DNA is TGCAGTGCTAGAGATCTGGGGACGTTTTACGAGCAGTACTTC. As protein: CSARDLGTFYEQYF.

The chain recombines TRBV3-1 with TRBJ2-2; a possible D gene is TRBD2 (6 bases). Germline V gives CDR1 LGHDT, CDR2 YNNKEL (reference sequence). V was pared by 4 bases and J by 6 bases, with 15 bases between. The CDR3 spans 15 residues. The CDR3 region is CASSLGEVGPGELFF. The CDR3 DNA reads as TGTGCCAGCAGCCTCGGGGAGGTAGGGCCCGGGGAGCTGTTTTTT.